The source of this T cell receptor beta chain is a study of cytotoxic CD8 clonotypes in ibrutinib-treated CLL (dated by TCRdb to 2020 to 2023). Concerning the study at large: The cohort was composed of about 10 relapsed/refractory and roughly 14 treatment-naive patients; IGHV unmutated status was identified in around 17 patients. Partial responses were observed in about 24 patients and complete responses in 2; after a median follow-up of around 68 months, remission was maintained in around 14 patients and progression was observed in about twelve. Response samples were taken after a median of 12 months on treatment, ranging from about 6 to 40 months. An average of about 260,000 productive templates and approximately 90,000 productive rearrangements was obtained per sample. Of the 70 to 90 people in the trial, 26 had longitudinal samples available. Cryopreserved peripheral blood mononuclear cells were collected before treatment, at response, and at either disease progression or sustained remission. Every remission and progressive disease sample was obtained while ibrutinib was still being received by the patients. The paper as a whole reports these results and caveats: Baseline clonality exceeded that of age-matched healthy donors and correlated strongly with circulating CD8+ T-cell counts. Public clonotypes were rare and either contracted or stayed stable during treatment, and the rise in clonality at ibrutinib response reflected the expansion of private clonotypes. Sustained-remission and progressing patients did not have matched sampling times, and lymph node repertoires were not examined. At ibrutinib response clonality went up, during sustained remission it held steady, and at progression it dropped back toward baseline.

The sample's time point label, in plain terms: approximately 25 months on ibrutinib. Around 2 micrograms of genomic DNA were extracted from cryopreserved PBMCs for TCR beta library preparation. Longitudinal blood samples from CLL patients on ibrutinib monotherapy underwent high-throughput TCR beta sequencing. The patients took part in an open-label, single-center phase 2 trial of ibrutinib monotherapy. A MiSeq instrument was used for deep resolution sequencing, which targeted depths ranging from 1 in 1 million up to 1 in 200,000 T cells, with coverage averaging 10x for each clonotype. The immunoSEQ hsTCRB Kit was used to generate the TCR beta libraries. Regarding the original processing steps: The data were analyzed with ImmunoSEQ Analyzer and ImmunoSEQ Data Assistant, and V, D and J gene assignments followed IMGT definitions. Clonality, which ranges from 0 to 1, was calculated as one minus the normalized Shannon entropy of productive rearrangement frequencies. Only overrepresented clonotypes making up at least 0.05% of the repertoire of each patient were included in the public clonotype analysis. Repertoires from about a dozen age-matched healthy donors in immuneACCESS were used as clonality controls. The immuneACCESS repertoire file appears here via TCRdb, limited to in-frame rearrangements. These files lack a portion of the clones; in checked studies, under half of the deficit traces to unresolved V genes, and the cause of the others is not known. V, J and clone size derive from that table, while D and trimming were established from the DNA sequence. Across this sample there are 50,000 to 60,000 clones, with 70% to 90% seen only once. Around 21% of the sample comes from the top ten.

Including cysteine and phenylalanine, the CDR3 has 12 amino acids. Only the CDR3 region is kept as DNA, spanning 36 bases read in frame from base 1. CDR1 and CDR2 (SNHLY, FYNNEI) derive from the germline V gene. V was cut back by 7 bases and J by 6 bases, leaving a gap of 7 bases between them. This clone showed up just a few times. Its target antigen remains unknown. Within one base of it there is no much larger clone, and no base qualities were kept. The sequenced sample was PBMCs, obtained after 24 months of ibrutinib treatment. The rearranged segments are TRBV2 and TRBJ2-6; the D gene could be TRBD1 or TRBD2, each one agreeing over 5 bases. The sequence was obtained from a human donor with chronic lymphocytic leukemia. CDR3 reads: CASIGTANVLTF. The DNA reads as follows: TGTGCCAGCATCGGGACGGCCAACGTCCTGACTTTC.